The rows below give T cell receptor beta chains drawn from one sample of a study of blood T cells in healthy people across ages. Each CDR3 protein gets one entry after TCRdb re-called the 5' RACE reads with MiXCR. The sample shows roughly 700,000 distinct CDR3 sequences, 20% to 30% of them seen only once. The sample also formed part of further work on T cells of mothers and their children.

The material sequenced was blood. Receptors originate from a boy aged 5-17 years in good health. Each CDR3 is given with its conserved first and last residue. D genes are given only for firm matches. Expanded clones get a size class; other rows say once, few or many, or leave the size out.

TRBJ2-7 TRBD2 NA TRBV27 CASSLGTSGSNEQYF TGTGCCAGCAGTTTGGGGACTAGCGGGAGCAACGAGCAGTACTTC
TRBJ2-7 NA few TRBV4-1 CASSQDRLGSYEQYF TGCGCCAGCAGCCAAGACCGGTTGGGCTCCTACGAGCAGTACTTC
TRBJ1-3 TRBD1 NA TRBV12-3/TRBV12-4 CASSYGTGLRNTIYF TGTGCCAGCAGCTACGGGACAGGGCTTAGAAACACCATATATTTT
TRBJ2-7 NA NA TRBV5-5 CASSLMSNEQYF TGTGCCAGCAGCTTGATGAGTAACGAGCAGTACTTC
TRBJ2-5 NA few TRBV29-1 CSVEDGQAETQYF TGCAGCGTTGAAGATGGACAAGCGGAGACCCAGTACTTC
TRBJ2-2 TRBD2 few TRBV3-1 CASSYRTSGSTGELFF TGTGCCAGCAGCTATCGGACTAGCGGGAGTACCGGGGAGCTGTTTTTT
TRBJ1-2 NA NA TRBV7-9 CASSLREKGYTF TGTGCCAGCAGTCTCCGCGAAAAAGGCTACACCTTC
TRBJ2-6 NA NA TRBV7-2 CASSSAGTGANVLTF TGTGCCAGCAGCTCCGCCGGGACAGGGGCCAACGTCCTGACTTTC
TRBJ2-3 NA NA TRBV7-2 CASSKGGSADTQYF TGTGCCAGCAGCAAAGGGGGTTCCGCAGATACGCAGTATTTT
TRBJ2-5 NA few TRBV4-1 CASSPSGIWETQYF TGCGCCAGCAGCCCATCAGGTATCTGGGAGACCCAGTACTTC
TRBJ2-3 NA NA TRBV9 CASSANVRRADTQYF TGTGCCAGCAGCGCGAACGTCCGGAGGGCAGATACGCAGTATTTT
TRBJ1-1 TRBD1 few TRBV6-5 CASRADRGYFEAFF TGTGCCAGCAGGGCGGACAGGGGATACTTCGAAGCTTTCTTT
TRBJ2-3 NA NA TRBV24-1 CATSDRGPSIDTQYF TGTGCCACCAGTGACAGAGGACCAAGCATAGATACGCAGTATTTT
TRBJ2-3 NA NA TRBV29-1 CSVHPGADTQYF TGCAGCGTTCATCCCGGGGCAGATACGCAGTATTTT
TRBJ2-6 NA NA TRBV6-1 CASSEIGATGPGADVLTF TGTGCCAGCAGTGAAATCGGGGCTACAGGACCTGGGGCCGACGTCCTGACTTTC
TRBJ2-5 NA NA TRBV5-1 CASSLVVGQETQYF TGCGCCAGCAGCTTGGTGGTGGGCCAAGAGACCCAGTACTTC
TRBJ2-1 TRBD2 many TRBV11-2 CASSLGGGAYNEQFF TGTGCCAGCAGCTTAGGCGGGGGGGCCTACAATGAGCAGTTCTTC
TRBJ2-1 NA NA TRBV11-2 CASSLAGTNEQFF TGTGCCAGCAGCTTAGCGGGGACCAATGAGCAGTTCTTC
TRBJ2-4 NA NA TRBV5-6 CASSLEGRGSDIQYF TGTGCCAGCAGCTTGGAGGGAAGGGGGTCGGACATTCAGTACTTC
TRBJ2-4 NA few TRBV4-2 CASSQDFLATFRDAKNIQYF TGTGCCAGCAGCCAAGATTTTCTAGCGACGTTTAGGGATGCCAAAAACATTCAGTACTTC
TRBJ1-6 NA few TRBV27 CASSFGSYNSPLHF TGTGCCAGCAGTTTTGGCTCCTATAATTCACCCCTCCACTTT
TRBJ2-1 NA NA TRBV6-5 CASSYLSGDEQFF TGTGCCAGCAGTTATCTCTCGGGGGATGAGCAGTTCTTC
TRBJ1-4 TRBD1 NA TRBV20-1 CSFHGQGNEKLFF TGCAGTTTCCATGGACAGGGAAATGAAAAACTGTTTTTT
TRBJ2-5 NA few TRBV3-1 CASSQWVQETQYF TGTGCCAGCAGCCAATGGGTCCAAGAGACCCAGTACTTC
TRBJ1-4 NA few TRBV28 CASSLTKGNEKLFF TGTGCCAGCAGTTTAACCAAGGGTAATGAAAAACTGTTTTTT
TRBJ1-1 NA NA TRBV12-3/TRBV12-4 CASSYSGSTEAFF TGTGCCAGCAGTTATTCAGGGTCCACTGAAGCTTTCTTT
TRBJ1-5 NA few TRBV4-1 CASSQDMVGNQPQHF TGCGCCAGCAGCCAAGATATGGTAGGAAATCAGCCCCAGCATTTT
TRBJ2-5 NA NA TRBV10-3 CAISGAGDETQYF TGTGCCATCAGTGGGGCAGGGGACGAGACCCAGTACTTC
TRBJ2-7 TRBD1 NA TRBV4-2 CASSQRDSTYEQYF TGTGCCAGCAGCCAGAGGGACAGCACCTACGAGCAGTACTTC
TRBJ2-7 TRBD1 NA TRBV29-1 CSARDREFHEQYF TGCAGCGCCCGGGACAGGGAATTCCACGAGCAGTACTTC
TRBJ2-7 NA few TRBV10-3 CAISQGYYEQYF TGTGCCATCTCTCAGGGGTACTACGAGCAGTACTTC
TRBJ1-2 TRBD1 NA TRBV28 CASSLPTGSLFGYTF TGTGCCAGCAGTTTGCCGACAGGGTCCCTCTTTGGCTACACCTTC
TRBJ2-5 NA few TRBV10-3 CAISESTAAGEETQYF TGTGCCATCAGTGAGTCGACGGCGGCGGGCGAAGAGACCCAGTACTTC
TRBJ2-5 NA NA TRBV12-3/TRBV12-4 CASSFHLTASQETQYF TGTGCCAGCAGTTTCCATCTCACAGCAAGTCAAGAGACCCAGTACTTC
TRBJ2-3 NA NA TRBV13 CASSSRVAADTQYF TGTGCCAGCAGCTCCCGGGTAGCAGCAGATACGCAGTATTTT
TRBJ2-3 NA NA TRBV5-4 CASSRSREGDTQYF TGTGCCAGCAGCAGAAGCAGGGAAGGAGATACGCAGTATTTT
TRBJ2-1 NA NA TRBV11-3 CASSLRTEPSDNEQFF TGTGCCAGCAGCTTACGAACTGAGCCCAGCGACAATGAGCAGTTCTTC
TRBJ2-2 NA NA TRBV5-6 CASSLGRSPGELFF TGTGCCAGCAGCTTGGGTCGTTCCCCCGGGGAGCTGTTTTTT
TRBJ2-7 NA NA TRBV28 CASSLSSGISGGQSYEQYF TGTGCCAGCAGTTTATCCTCGGGGATAAGTGGGGGGCAGAGCTACGAGCAGTACTTC
TRBJ1-2 TRBD1 NA TRBV29-1 CSVTAGTGGAYGYTF TGCAGCGTTACTGCCGGGACAGGGGGCGCGTATGGCTACACCTTC
TRBJ2-1 NA few TRBV5-1 CASSSAAGRNEQFF TGCGCCAGCAGCTCTGCGGCGGGGCGGAATGAGCAGTTCTTC
TRBJ2-5 TRBD2 NA TRBV29-1 CSVVVGSGGRRETQYF TGCAGCGTTGTTGTGGGTAGCGGGGGGCGGAGAGAGACCCAGTACTTC
TRBJ2-7 TRBD1 NA TRBV12-3/TRBV12-4 CASSTNRDRGLYEQYF TGTGCCAGCAGCACCAACCGGGACAGGGGGCTTTACGAGCAGTACTTC
TRBJ1-3 NA NA TRBV28 CASSLPAYSGNTIYF TGTGCCAGCAGTCTACCGGCCTACTCTGGAAACACCATATATTTT
TRBJ1-6 NA few TRBV20-1 CSALEGGASYNSPLHF TGCAGTGCTCTAGAAGGGGGGGCCTCCTATAATTCGCCCCTCCACTTT
TRBJ2-7 TRBD1 few TRBV28 CASSSGGRGPYEQYF TGTGCCAGCAGCTCAGGTGGCAGGGGGCCCTACGAGCAGTACTTC
TRBJ2-5 NA NA TRBV24-1 CATSSTKETQYF TGTGCCACCAGTAGTACCAAAGAGACCCAGTACTTC
TRBJ2-1 TRBD1 NA TRBV5-5 CASSSGGQGVEQFF TGTGCCAGCAGCTCGGGGGGACAGGGGGTTGAGCAGTTCTTC
TRBJ2-5 TRBD1 few TRBV10-3 CATGTDQETQYF TGTGCCACCGGGACAGACCAAGAGACCCAGTACTTC
TRBJ2-5 NA few TRBV5-1 CASSPGSSRETQYF TGCGCCAGCAGCCCCGGCAGCTCCCGGGAGACCCAGTACTTC
TRBJ2-1 TRBD2 NA TRBV20-1 CSARGDGRFGSYNEQFF TGCAGTGCTAGAGGAGACGGGAGGTTCGGATCCTACAATGAGCAGTTCTTC
TRBJ2-7 NA few TRBV7-9 CASSGGPLPSYEQYF TGTGCCAGCAGCGGGGGGCCTCTCCCTTCCTACGAGCAGTACTTC
TRBJ2-5 NA few TRBV20-1 CSARDEAQETQYF TGCAGTGCTAGAGATGAGGCCCAAGAGACCCAGTACTTC
TRBJ2-5 NA few TRBV6-5 CASSYRPSETVFVMETQYF TGTGCCAGCAGTTACAGGCCCTCCGAAACGGTATTCGTAATGGAGACCCAGTACTTC